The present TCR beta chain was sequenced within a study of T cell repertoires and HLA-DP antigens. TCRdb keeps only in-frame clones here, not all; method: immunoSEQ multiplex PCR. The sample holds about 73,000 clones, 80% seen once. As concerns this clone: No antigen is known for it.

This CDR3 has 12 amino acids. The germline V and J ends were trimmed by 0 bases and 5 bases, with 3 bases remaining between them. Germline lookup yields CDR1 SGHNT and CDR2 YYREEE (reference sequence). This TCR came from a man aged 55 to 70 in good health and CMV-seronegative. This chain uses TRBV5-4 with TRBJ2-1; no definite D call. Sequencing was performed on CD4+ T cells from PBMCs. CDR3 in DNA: TGTGCCAGCAGCTTGGCTCACAATGAGCAGTTCTTC. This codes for CASSLAHNEQFF.